This T cell receptor (beta chain) was retrieved from a study of blood T cell repertoires in COVID-19. Background on the study: Samples came from the United States, Italy and Spain, spanning acute and convalescent COVID-19. In each case, the material was cDNA or gDNA derived from T cells, B-cell-depleted T cells, or PBMCs.

CDR3 size: 15 residues. Trimming cost V 8 bases and J 1 base, with 16 bases left between them. The germline CDR1 and CDR2 sequences are SNHLY and FYNNEI. Authors' methods: Estimates of nucleated cell counts were drawn from the amplification of reference gene primers. Sequencing used immunoSEQ multiplex PCR; TCRdb keeps in-frame clones, though not all of them. For V, J and clone size, that table is used; D and trimming come from the DNA. Of about 210,000 clones listed, 70% to 90% are singletons. Source material: peripheral blood. The rearrangement links TRBV2 to TRBJ2-3; a possible D gene is TRBD1 (5 bases). The sequence was collected from a man between 18 and 35 years old with active or convalescent COVID-19. The CDR3 loop is CASATGSPGTDTQYF. DNA of the CDR3: TGTGCCAGCGCTACAGGCTCCCCCGGCACAGATACGCAGTATTTT.